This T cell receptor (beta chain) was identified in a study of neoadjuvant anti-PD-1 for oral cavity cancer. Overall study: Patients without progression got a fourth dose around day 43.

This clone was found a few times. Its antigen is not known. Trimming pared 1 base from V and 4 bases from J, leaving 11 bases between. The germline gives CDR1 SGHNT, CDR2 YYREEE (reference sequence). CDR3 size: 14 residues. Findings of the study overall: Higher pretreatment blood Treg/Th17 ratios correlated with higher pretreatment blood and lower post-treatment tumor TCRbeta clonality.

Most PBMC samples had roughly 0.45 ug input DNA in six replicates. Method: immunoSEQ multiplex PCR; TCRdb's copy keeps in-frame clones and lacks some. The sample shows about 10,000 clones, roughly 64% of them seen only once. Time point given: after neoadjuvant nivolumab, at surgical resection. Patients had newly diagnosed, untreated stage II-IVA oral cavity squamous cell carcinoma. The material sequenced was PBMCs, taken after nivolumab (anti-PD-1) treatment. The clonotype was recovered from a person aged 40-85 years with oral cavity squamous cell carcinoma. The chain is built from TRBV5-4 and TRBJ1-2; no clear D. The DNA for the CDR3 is TGTGCCAGCAGCTTGTTGGGCGGCTCCTATGGCTACACCTTC. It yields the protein CASSLLGGSYGYTF.